Presented here are 17 T cell receptor beta chains from one specimen sequenced in a study of PD-1 and CTLA-4 blockade in melanoma. Profiled with immunoSEQ multiplex PCR; TCRdb holds only in-frame clones, not every one. This sample has 28,000 or so clones, with 85% to 95% found just once. The sample here was CD8+ T cells from peripheral blood, taken from a patient given anti-PD-1 treatment. These TCRs come from a human donor with melanoma.

The rearrangement uses TRBV19 and TRBJ2-1; the D gene is possibly TRBD1 (6 bases). Looked up from germline, CDR1 is LNHDA and CDR2 is SQIVND (reference sequence). This CDR3 is 13 amino acids long. V lost 3 bases, J lost 5 bases, and 8 bases lay in between. CDR3: CASSINRDNEQFF. CDR3 coding DNA: TGTGCCAGTAGTATTAACAGGGACAATGAGCAGTTCTTC.

A word on this clone: The sample carries other DNA sequences with the same CDR3. This chain links TRBV19 with TRBJ2-1; D is ambiguous. V was clipped by 8 bases and J by 0 bases, with 8 bases between them. Germline loops: CDR1 LNHDA, CDR2 SQIVND (reference sequence). The CDR3 contains 13 residues. The CDR3 loop is CASSGSSYNEQFF. The CDR3 DNA reads as TGTGCCAGTTCAGGAAGCTCCTACAATGAGCAGTTCTTC. Filled out from reference TRBV19 and TRBJ2-1, the complete variable domain reads DGGITQSPKYLFRKEGQNVTLSCEQNLNHDAMYWYRQDPGQGLRLIYYSQIVNDFQKGDIAEGYSVSREKKESFPLTVTSAQKNPTAFYLCASSGSSYNEQFFGPGTRLTVL.

J is TRBJ2-1 and V is TRBV7-9; 8 bases match TRBD2. The germline V gene encodes CDR1 SEHNR and CDR2 FQNEAQ (reference sequence). The CDR3 spans 13 residues. The junction had 1 base not matched to a gene; V was cut back by 4 bases and J by 5 bases. This CDR3 reads CASSSGLDNEQFF. CDR3 bases: TGTGCCAGCAGCTCGGGACTAGACAATGAGCAGTTCTTC.

The chain uses TRBV9 and TRBJ1-1; D remains ambiguous. The CDR3 contains 11 residues. Trimming shortened V by 2 bases and J by 2 bases, and 1 base separated the two germline ends. The germline CDR1 and CDR2 sequences are SGDLS and YYNGEE. CDR3 protein: CASSVNTEAFF. The CDR3 DNA reads as TGTGCCAGCAGCGTTAACACTGAAGCTTTCTTT.

The chain couples TRBV9 to TRBJ2-2; TRBD1 matches at 7 bases. Germline CDR1 and CDR2: SGDLS and YYNGEE. This CDR3 is 13 amino acids long. The V and J ends lost 3 bases and 7 bases, in that order; junction bases with no gene match: 3. CDR3 bases: TGTGCCAGCAGCGCGACAGGGATCGGGGAGCTGTTTTTT. Residues: CASSATGIGELFF.

CDR3 protein: CASSYKATSNEQFF. CDR3 nucleotides: TGTGCCAGCAGCTATAAGGCGACTAGTAATGAGCAGTTCTTC. This rearrangement joins TRBV27 to TRBJ2-1, with D perhaps TRBD2 (6 bases). V shed 6 bases and J shed 7 bases, with 16 bases lying between them. Germline values: CDR1 MNHEY, CDR2 SMNVEV (reference sequence). The CDR3 loop spans 14 amino acids.

This chain connects TRBV29-1 to TRBJ2-1; D might be TRBD1 (5 bases). The V and J ends lost 5 bases and 8 bases respectively, with 16 bases between them. The germline V gene has CDR1 SQVTM and CDR2 ANQGSEA. The CDR3 is 13 residues long. DNA for the CDR3: TGCAGCGTTATCTTGGGCCCCAGGGATGAGCAGTTCTTC. Encoded protein: CSVILGPRDEQFF.

V gene TRBV3-1 (or the pseudogene TRBV3-2) combines with J gene TRBJ2-5; no definite D call. Germline values: CDR1 LGHDT, CDR2 YNNKEL (reference sequence). V gave up 1 base and J gave up 4 bases, with 4 bases separating them. CDR3 length: 12 amino acids. The CDR3 coding sequence is TGTGCCAGCAGCCAAGTGGGAGAGACCCAGTACTTC. Its protein product is CASSQVGETQYF.

The chain links TRBV30 to TRBJ1-4; D uncertain. The CDR3 is 16 residues long. Trimming shortened V by 7 bases and J by 4 bases, and 22 bases separated the two germline ends. Germline CDR1 reads GTSNPN; CDR2 reads SVGIG (reference sequence). The CDR3 reads CAYAGIGLKDNEKLFF. The CDR3 DNA sequence: TGTGCCTATGCGGGGATAGGCTTAAAGGATAATGAAAAACTGTTTTTT.

The chain is built from TRBV6-1 and TRBJ2-4; D tentatively reads TRBD1 or TRBD2 (5 bases each). This CDR3 has 16 amino acids. Germline CDR1 reads MNHNS; CDR2 reads SASEGT. The V and J ends lost 4 bases and 0 bases respectively, with 13 bases between them. The CDR3 protein is CASSAPPGGAKNIQYF. CDR3 sequence (DNA): TGTGCCAGCAGTGCCCCCCCTGGGGGAGCCAAAAACATTCAGTACTTC.

The count of this clone is one. The genes are TRBV7-9 and TRBJ2-5; D is uncertain. The V gene's germline CDR1 is SEHNR and CDR2 FQNEAQ (reference sequence). V was shortened by 5 bases and J by 5 bases, with 15 bases between the two germline ends. This CDR3 comprises 14 residues. The CDR3 sequence: CASSPPDGEETQYF. DNA of the CDR3: TGTGCCAGCAGCCCTCCGGACGGCGAGGAGACCCAGTACTTC.

The rearrangement joins TRBV3-1 (or the pseudogene TRBV3-2) to TRBJ2-6; 7 bases fit TRBD1. Losses at the gene ends were 4 bases for V and 2 bases for J; bases not matched to a gene: 14. This CDR3 contains 19 residues. Germline loops: CDR1 LGHDT, CDR2 YNNKEL (reference sequence). CDR3: CASSLPSATGLPGANVLTF. Here the CDR3 DNA reads TGTGCCAGCAGCCTACCGTCGGCGACAGGGCTCCCTGGGGCCAACGTCCTGACTTTC.

The chain links TRBV5-1 to TRBJ1-1; perhaps TRBD1 as D (5 bases). CDR1 and CDR2 from the germline V gene are SGHRS and YFSETQ. Trimming removed 1 base at V and 1 base at J, with 8 bases between. This CDR3 contains 14 residues. CDR3 coding DNA: TGCGCCAGCAGCTTGCCGGGGGGGAACACTGAAGCTTTCTTT. It yields the protein CASSLPGGNTEAFF.

This chain links TRBV9 with TRBJ2-5, with D possibly TRBD1 on 6 matching bases. V was pared by 3 bases and J by 2 bases, with 17 bases between. Germline V gives CDR1 SGDLS, CDR2 YYNGEE. The CDR3 is 16 residues long. The CDR3 DNA reads as TGTGCCAGCAGCGCCAACCCCCGGGACACTCAAGAGACCCAGTACTTC. This codes for CASSANPRDTQETQYF.

The chain employs TRBV30 and TRBJ1-1; D is undetermined. Trimming removed 1 base from V and 0 bases from J, with 6 bases in between. The V gene's germline CDR1 is GTSNPN and CDR2 SVGIG (reference sequence). The CDR3 totals 13 residues. As DNA, the CDR3 is TGTGCCTGGAGTGCCCAGGTGAACACTGAAGCTTTCTTT. Residues: CAWSAQVNTEAFF. Full variable domain (rest looked up from reference TRBV30 and TRBJ1-1): SQTIHQWPATLVQPVGSPLSLECTVEGTSNPNLYWYRQAAGRGLQLLFYSVGIGQISSEVPQNLSASRPQDRQFILSSKKLLLSDSGFYLCAWSAQVNTEAFFGQGTRLTVV.

This chain's CDR3 is CASKTSGGETQYF. The CDR3 nucleotides read TGTGCCAGCAAAACTAGCGGGGGGGAGACCCAGTACTTC. This chain connects TRBV3-1 (or the pseudogene TRBV3-2) to TRBJ2-5, with 12 bases that match TRBD2. The germline gives CDR1 LGHDT, CDR2 YNNKEL (reference sequence). This CDR3 region has 13 residues. The J segment lost 5 bases and the V segment lost 7 bases, leaving 2 bases of the junction unmatched.

The chain combines TRBV19 with TRBJ2-7; D possibly matches TRBD1 or TRBD2 (5 bases each). Germline CDR1 reads LNHDA; CDR2 reads SQIVND (reference sequence). Trimming shortened V by 3 bases and J by 0 bases, and 15 bases separated the two germline ends. The CDR3 extends over 16 amino acids. In DNA form, the CDR3 reads TGTGCCAGTAGTATTGCTCTGGGGGTGGCCTCCTACGAGCAGTACTTC. It specifies CASSIALGVASYEQYF.